This T cell receptor beta chain was sequenced for a study of blood T cell repertoires in COVID-19. Data came from immunoSEQ multiplex PCR; TCRdb stores just in-frame clones and leaves some out. This table has more than 60,000 clones, approximately 88% appearing once. The CDR3 is 13 residues long. V lost 6 bases and J lost 0, with 8 bases in between. The sequencing input was peripheral blood. The chain carries TRBV12-3 or TRBV12-4 and TRBJ1-1; TRBD1 is a possible D gene (6 bases). The sequence was obtained from a woman aged 60-75 years with COVID-19, enrolled during active disease. The DNA of the CDR3 is TGTGCCAGCAGCGACAGGATGAACACTGAAGCTTTCTTT. This sequence encodes CASSDRMNTEAFF.